This entry lists 29 T cell receptor beta chains sequenced from one sample in a study of regulatory T cells in long-lasting Graves disease. HTBI primers from iRepertoire and Arm-PCR of CDR3 regions yielded the TCR beta libraries. TCRdb recomputed calls from the multiplex PCR reads with MiXCR, one row per CDR3 protein. The sample records roughly 500,000 distinct CDR3 sequences, about 22% being singletons. The time point denotes: persistent/refractory GD, antithyroid drugs over 5 years with positive TRAb. Construction of the TCR library relied on RNA isolated from PBMCs. Sequenced material: peripheral blood mononuclear cells (PBMCs), taken when the disease was refractory, from a patient treated with antithyroid drugs. All receptors come from a female donor with Graves disease.

This clonotype has ten or more counts. J is TRBJ1-1 and V is TRBV12-5, with a weak D call TRBD1 (6 bases). The CDR3 consists of 13 residues. Trimming stripped 0 bases from V and 5 bases from J, with 7 bases between. Germline V lookup: CDR1 LGHNT, CDR2 FRNRAP. CDR3 DNA sequence: TGTGCTAGTGGTTTGGTAAGGGGGACTGAAGCTTTCTTT. Translated, it gives CASGLVRGTEAFF.

This clonotype occurred a few times. The V and J genes are TRBV28 and TRBJ2-6, with D unclear. Germline CDR1 MDHEN, CDR2 SYDVKM. Between the trimmed V and J ends, which lost 6 bases and 4 bases, there was a span of 16 bases. This CDR3 has 16 amino acids. The CDR3 nucleotides are TGTGCCAGCAGCTCCTCTACCCTCTCCGGGGCCAACGTCCTGACTTTC. Translation gives CASSSSTLSGANVLTF. The complete variable domain, with remaining parts taken from reference TRBV28 and TRBJ2-6, reads DVKVTQSSRYLVKRTGEKVFLECVQDMDHENMFWYRQDPGLGLRLIYFSYDVKMKEKGDIPEGYSVSREKKERFSLILESASTNQTSMYLCASSSSTLSGANVLTFGAGSRLTVL.

This clonotype was seen a few times. The chain joins TRBV30 to TRBJ1-1; no definite D call. Per the germline V gene, CDR1 is GTSNPN and CDR2 is SVGIG (reference sequence). This CDR3 is built from 14 residues. The V and J ends lost 0 bases and 0 bases respectively, with 8 bases between them. The CDR3 spells CAWSVPRMNTEAFF. The DNA of the CDR3 is TGTGCCTGGAGTGTACCTCGGATGAACACTGAAGCTTTCTTT.

The sample holds a few counts of this clonotype. This chain joins TRBV14 and TRBJ2-5; no reliable D call. There are 15 residues in the CDR3. Trimming shortened V by 1 base and J by 5 bases, and 14 bases separated the two germline ends. Per the germline V gene, CDR1 is SGHDN and CDR2 is FVKESK. The CDR3 here is CASSQVLPERETQYF. The CDR3 coding sequence is TGTGCCAGCAGCCAAGTTCTTCCGGAGAGGGAGACCCAGTACTTC.

With respect to this clonotype: A junction end diverges from the germline sequence, so it may reflect a read error. The rearrangement uses TRBV20-1 and TRBJ2-5; D unresolved. There are 13 residues in the CDR3. CDR1 and CDR2 (germline): DFQATT, SNEGSKA (reference sequence). CDR3 in amino acids: CSARTDVQGTQYF. The CDR3 DNA is TGCAGTGCTAGGACGGACGTCCAAGGGACCCAGTACTTC.

This clonotype was detected once. This sequence joins TRBV4-1 and TRBJ1-1, with D possibly TRBD1 on 6 matching bases. The CDR3 covers 21 residues. The V end was cut by 0 bases, the J end by 0 bases, with 26 bases between. In germline, CDR1 is MGHRA, CDR2 YSYEKL. CDR3: CASSQDLVRWYRGGLNTEAFF. The CDR3 DNA sequence: TGCGCCAGCAGCCAAGACTTAGTGAGGTGGTATAGGGGGGGATTGAACACTGAAGCTTTCTTT.

CDR3 DNA sequence: TGTGCCAGCAGCCGTGGGAGCGGGGGGATCGGTAGCAATCAGCCCCAGCATTTT. Translated: CASSRGSGGIGSNQPQHF. The V and J genes are TRBV5-5 and TRBJ1-5, with a tentative D call TRBD1 (5 bases). Germline V gene sequence: CDR1 SGHKS, CDR2 YYEKEE (reference sequence). CDR3 length: 18 residues. Trimming removed 4 bases from V and 0 bases from J, with 20 bases in between.

As regards this clonotype: Being one base from a much bigger clone, this may be a read error. The chain carries TRBV12-3 or TRBV12-4 and TRBJ2-1, with a possible D match to TRBD1 (6 bases). Trimming removed 1 base from V and 9 bases from J, with 13 bases in between. This CDR3 has 14 amino acids. The DNA of the CDR3 is TGTGCCAGCAGTTTAGACCGGACAGACAGTGAGCAGTTCTTC. It is translated as CASSLDRTDSEQFF.

The chain employs TRBV14 and TRBJ1-2, with TRBD1 matching 8 bases. CDR1 SGHDN and CDR2 FVKESK come from the germline V gene. Trimming cost V 10 bases and J 6 bases; bases outside gene matches: 7. The CDR3 contains 12 residues. DNA of the CDR3: TGTGCCATCTCGGACAGGGAGGATGGCTACACCTTC. Protein: CAISDREDGYTF.

The CDR3 here is CASSSLRGGRESYEQYF. The CDR3, as DNA: TGTGCCAGCAGTTCCCTAAGAGGAGGGCGGGAAAGTTACGAGCAGTACTTC. This sequence joins TRBV6-5 and TRBJ2-7; tentatively, D is TRBD2 (6 bases). V lost 4 bases and J lost 4, with 23 bases in between. The CDR3 contains 17 residues. Germline V CDR1 and CDR2: MNHEY, SVGAGI.

This clonotype was seen more than once but under ten times. This rearrangement joins TRBV10-3 to TRBJ2-7, with 9 bases identical to TRBD1. CDR1 ENHRY and CDR2 SYGVKD come from the germline V gene. Germline trimming cut 4 bases from V and 3 bases from J; bases unmatched to any gene: 4. The CDR3 consists of 14 residues. The CDR3 region has the DNA TGTGCCATCAGTGTGGGACAGGGACTCTACGAGCAGTACTTC. It translates to CAISVGQGLYEQYF.

This clonotype has only a few counts. This chain connects TRBV6-1 to TRBJ1-2; D is possibly TRBD1 (5 bases). The V gene's germline CDR1 is MNHNS and CDR2 SASEGT. The ends were cut back, 4 bases at V and 8 bases at J, with 17 bases in the middle. The CDR3 runs to 14 residues. This CDR3 reads CASSAAGTQPGYTF. Here the CDR3 DNA reads TGTGCCAGCAGTGCAGCCGGGACCCAACCGGGCTACACCTTC.

This clonotype showed up just a few times. The gene calls are TRBV27 and TRBJ2-7; possible D gene TRBD1, 6 bases. Germline V lookup: CDR1 MNHEY, CDR2 SMNVEV (reference sequence). V was trimmed by 4 bases and J by 3 bases, leaving 10 bases between them. CDR3 length: 13 residues. In nucleotides, the CDR3 is TGTGCCAGCAGTTCCAAGGGGGTCTACGAGCAGTACTTC. Translation gives CASSSKGVYEQYF.

This clonotype was detected ten times or more. V is TRBV28 and J is TRBJ1-2, with 7 bases fitting TRBD1. Germline lookup yields CDR1 MDHEN and CDR2 SYDVKM. The V and J ends lost 7 bases and 8 bases, in that order; junction bases with no gene match: 13. The CDR3 contains 14 residues. The CDR3 sequence: CASNIKLTGQGYTF. CDR3 nucleotides: TGTGCCAGCAATATAAAACTGACAGGGCAAGGCTACACCTTC.

The genes are TRBV15 and TRBJ2-7; D ambiguous. There are 15 residues in the CDR3. V lost 1 base to trimming and J lost 0 bases, with 10 bases between them. Germline V gives CDR1 LNHNV, CDR2 YYDKDF (reference sequence). The CDR3 loop reads CATSRVAVSSYEQYF. In DNA, the CDR3 is TGTGCCACCAGCAGAGTGGCGGTCAGCTCCTACGAGCAGTACTTC.

The chain carries TRBV9 and TRBJ2-7; unclear D gene. CDR1 and CDR2 (germline): SGDLS, YYNGEE. V lost 0 bases, J lost 0 bases, and 13 bases lay in between. The CDR3 has 16 residues. The CDR3 sequence is CASSVGRLAYSYEQYF. CDR3 nucleotides: TGTGCCAGCAGCGTAGGGCGACTGGCGTACTCCTACGAGCAGTACTTC.

The gene calls are TRBV19 and TRBJ1-1; TRBD1 matches 9 bases. The CDR3 is made up of 14 amino acids. Trimming at V came to 4 bases and at J to 4 bases, leaving 4 bases not matched to a gene. Per the germline V gene, CDR1 is LNHDA and CDR2 is SQIVND (reference sequence). The CDR3 is CASSNRDRVTEAFF. CDR3 DNA sequence: TGTGCCAGTAGTAACCGGGACAGGGTCACTGAAGCTTTCTTT.

This clonotype was picked up a small number of times. V usage is TRBV5-1 and J usage is TRBJ2-7; TRBD1 matches at 10 bases. The germline gives CDR1 SGHRS, CDR2 YFSETQ. The CDR3 is 17 residues long. Unmatched junction bases numbered 8, after V lost 0 bases and J lost 2 bases. CDR3 region: CASSLASGQGMTYEQYF. For the CDR3, the DNA is TGCGCCAGCAGCTTGGCCTCGGGACAGGGGATGACCTACGAGCAGTACTTC. Complete variable domain (other parts from reference TRBV5-1 and TRBJ2-7): KAGVTQTPRYLIKTRGQQVTLSCSPISGHRSVSWYQQTPGQGLQFLFEYFSETQRNKGNFPGRFSGRQFSNSRSEMNVSTLELGDSALYLCASSLASGQGMTYEQYFGPGTRLTVT.

CDR3 in amino acids: CASRPAADTQYF. The CDR3 DNA reads as TGTGCCAGCCGCCCTGCCGCGGATACGCAGTATTTT. This chain uses TRBV7-3 with TRBJ2-3; D remains ambiguous. V gave up 8 bases and J gave up 6 bases, with 12 bases separating them. The CDR3 sequence is 12 residues long. Per the germline V gene, CDR1 is SGHTA and CDR2 is FQGTGA.

This sequence joins TRBV4-1 and TRBJ2-5, with no clear D. CDR3 length: 14 residues. The germline V and J ends were trimmed by 2 bases and 7 bases, with 14 bases remaining between them. In germline, CDR1 is MGHRA, CDR2 YSYEKL. CDR3 coding DNA: TGCGCCAGCAGCCAAACCCGGGTGGCAAGGACCCAGTACTTC. It specifies CASSQTRVARTQYF.

This clonotype was seen at least ten times. This chain uses TRBV7-2 with TRBJ1-5; D is unresolved. Trimming removed 5 bases from V and 6 bases from J, with 8 bases in between. The CDR3 is 12 residues long. Per germline, CDR1 SGHTA and CDR2 FQGNSA. CDR3: CASSPYGQPQHF. The CDR3 nucleotides read TGTGCCAGCAGCCCATACGGTCAGCCCCAGCATTTT.

The table lists this clonotype with many counts. This rearrangement joins TRBV5-1 to TRBJ2-4; 7 bases line up with TRBD1. The germline V gene encodes CDR1 SGHRS and CDR2 YFSETQ. V trimming: 4 bases; J trimming: 3 bases; junction bases outside the gene matches: 13. The CDR3 spans 17 residues. This chain's CDR3 is CASSPGPDRKGKNIQYF. The CDR3 nucleotides read TGCGCCAGCAGCCCGGGACCGGACAGGAAGGGCAAAAACATTCAGTACTTC. Variable domain in full (rest from reference TRBV5-1 and TRBJ2-4): KAGVTQTPRYLIKTRGQQVTLSCSPISGHRSVSWYQQTPGQGLQFLFEYFSETQRNKGNFPGRFSGRQFSNSRSEMNVSTLELGDSALYLCASSPGPDRKGKNIQYFGAGTRLSVL.

At least ten counts were recorded for this clonotype. The chain has TRBV27 and TRBJ1-1; 7 nucleotides align to TRBD1. Germline CDR1 reads MNHEY; CDR2 reads SMNVEV (reference sequence). With V trimmed by 5 bases and J by 4 bases, 13 bases remained unmatched. The CDR3 covers 16 residues. This chain's CDR3 is CASSPRQGGRGTEAFF. CDR3 in DNA: TGTGCCAGCAGTCCCAGACAGGGAGGTAGGGGCACTGAAGCTTTCTTT.

This clonotype was seen at least ten times. The chain joins TRBV7-2 to TRBJ1-1; 8 bases line up with TRBD1. CDR1 and CDR2 (germline): SGHTA, FQGNSA. The CDR3 totals 13 residues. Trimming at V came to 7 bases and at J to 11 bases, leaving 12 bases not matched to a gene. CDR3 sequence (DNA): TGTGCCAGCAACCCTGTCGACAGGGGTAAGGCTTTCTTT. Residues: CASNPVDRGKAFF.

The chain has TRBV2 and TRBJ2-7; 8 positions match TRBD1. The CDR3 is made up of 15 amino acids. V lost 8 bases to trimming and J lost 2 bases; unmatched junction nucleotides: 11. The germline V gene has CDR1 SNHLY and CDR2 FYNNEI. CDR3 in amino acids: CASSQTSQGAYEQYF. The CDR3 nucleotides are TGTGCCAGCTCCCAAACCTCACAGGGGGCCTACGAGCAGTACTTC.

As DNA, the CDR3 is TGTGCCAGCAGTTATGAGAGTGGGACAGGGGATGGCTACACCTTC. Amino acids: CASSYESGTGDGYTF. V and J are TRBV6-9 and TRBJ1-2, with 10 bases aligning to TRBD1. CDR1 and CDR2 (germline): MNHGY, SVAAGI. The CDR3 covers 15 residues. V trimming: 2 bases; J trimming: 6 bases; junction bases outside the gene matches: 6.

Ten or more counts support this clonotype. V gene TRBV11-2 combines with J gene TRBJ1-6; D ambiguous. V lost 3 bases and J 10 bases, leaving 7 bases between the germline ends. The CDR3 totals 12 residues. The germline V gene has CDR1 SGHAT and CDR2 FQNNGV. The CDR3 DNA sequence: TGTGCCAGCAGCTTGGCGGGGTCACCCCTCCACTTT. Protein product: CASSLAGSPLHF.

V usage is TRBV20-1 and J usage is TRBJ2-3; TRBD2 agrees at 7 bases. J was trimmed by 5 bases and V by 5 bases; bases with no gene match: 4. The germline gives CDR1 DFQATT, CDR2 SNEGSKA (reference sequence). The CDR3 sequence is 12 residues long. In DNA form, the CDR3 reads TGCAGTGCTCCCCGGGGGGAAGATACGCAGTATTTT. It yields the protein CSAPRGEDTQYF.

This sequence joins TRBV6-2 or TRBV6-3 and TRBJ2-7; 10 nucleotides agree with TRBD2. Germline CDR1 reads MNHEY; CDR2 reads SVGEGT. Trimming took 6 bases from V and 0 from J; bases not matched to a gene: 8. The CDR3 spans 16 residues. CDR3 DNA: TGTGCCAGCAGCCCCACCGGACTAGCGGACTCCTACGAGCAGTACTTC. It yields the protein CASSPTGLADSYEQYF.